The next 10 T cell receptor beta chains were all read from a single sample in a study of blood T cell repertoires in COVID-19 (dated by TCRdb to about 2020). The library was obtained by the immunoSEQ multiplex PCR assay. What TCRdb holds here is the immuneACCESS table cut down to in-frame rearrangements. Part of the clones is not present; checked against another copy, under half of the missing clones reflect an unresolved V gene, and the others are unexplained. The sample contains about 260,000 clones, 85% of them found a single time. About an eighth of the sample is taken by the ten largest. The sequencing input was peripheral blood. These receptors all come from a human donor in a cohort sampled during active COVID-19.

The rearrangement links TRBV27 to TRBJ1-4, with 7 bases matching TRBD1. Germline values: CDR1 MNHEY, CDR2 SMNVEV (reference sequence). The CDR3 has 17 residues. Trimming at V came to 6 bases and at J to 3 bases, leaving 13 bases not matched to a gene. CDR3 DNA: TGTGCCAGCAGCCCAGACAGGGCGTATGTGGCTAATGAAAAACTGTTTTTT. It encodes CASSPDRAYVANEKLFF.

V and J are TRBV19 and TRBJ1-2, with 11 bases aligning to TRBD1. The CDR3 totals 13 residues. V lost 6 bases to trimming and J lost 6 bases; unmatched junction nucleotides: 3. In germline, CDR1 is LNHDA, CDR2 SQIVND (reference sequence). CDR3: CASRTGQGDGYTF. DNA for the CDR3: TGTGCCAGTAGGACGGGACAGGGGGATGGCTACACCTTC.

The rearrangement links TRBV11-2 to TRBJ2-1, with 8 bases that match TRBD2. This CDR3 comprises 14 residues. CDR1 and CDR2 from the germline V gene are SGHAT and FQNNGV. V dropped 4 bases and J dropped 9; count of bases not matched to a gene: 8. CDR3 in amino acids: CASSSQRESGEQFF. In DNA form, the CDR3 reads TGTGCCAGCAGCTCCCAGCGGGAGAGTGGTGAGCAGTTCTTC. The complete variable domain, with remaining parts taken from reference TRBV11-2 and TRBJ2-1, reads EAGVAQSPRYKIIEKRQSVAFWCNPISGHATLYWYQQILGQGPKLLIQFQNNGVVDDSQLPKDRFSAERLKGVDSTLKIQPAKLEDSAVYLCASSSQRESGEQFFGPGTRLTVL.

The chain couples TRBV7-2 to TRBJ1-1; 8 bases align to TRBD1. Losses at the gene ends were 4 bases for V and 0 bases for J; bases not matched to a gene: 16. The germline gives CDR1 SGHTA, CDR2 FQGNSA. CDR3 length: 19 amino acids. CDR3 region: CASSSPLRGRWGVNTEAFF. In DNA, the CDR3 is TGTGCCAGCAGCTCGCCCCTCAGGGGGCGCTGGGGGGTGAACACTGAAGCTTTCTTT.

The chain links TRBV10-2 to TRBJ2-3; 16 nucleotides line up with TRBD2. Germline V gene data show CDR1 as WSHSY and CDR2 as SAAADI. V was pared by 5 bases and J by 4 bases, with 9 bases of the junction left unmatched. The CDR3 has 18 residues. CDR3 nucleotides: TGCGCCAGCAGTCCGGGACTAGCGGGAGGGCCCAGGGCAGATACGCAGTATTTT. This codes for CASSPGLAGGPRADTQYF.

As DNA, the CDR3 is TGTGCCAGCAGTTTGACGGGGGATCAGCCCCAGCATTTT. Translating it yields CASSLTGDQPQHF. The rearrangement links TRBV12-3 or TRBV12-4 to TRBJ1-5, with TRBD1 as a possible D gene (5 bases). The CDR3 is 13 residues long. Trimming took off 3 bases at V and 5 bases at J, with 8 bases between the two ends.

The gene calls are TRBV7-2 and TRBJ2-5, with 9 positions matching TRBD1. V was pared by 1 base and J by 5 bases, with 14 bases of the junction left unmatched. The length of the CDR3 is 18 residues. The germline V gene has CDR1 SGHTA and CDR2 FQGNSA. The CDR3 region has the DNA TGTGCCAGCAGCTTAGTGGGCGGGACAGGGTGGACCCGGGAGACCCAGTACTTC. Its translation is CASSLVGGTGWTRETQYF.

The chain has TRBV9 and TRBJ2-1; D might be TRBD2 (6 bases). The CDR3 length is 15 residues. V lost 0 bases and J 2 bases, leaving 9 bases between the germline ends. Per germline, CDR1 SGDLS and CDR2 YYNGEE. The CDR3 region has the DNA TGTGCCAGCAGCGTAGGGGCGGGACCCTACAATGAGCAGTTCTTC. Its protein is CASSVGAGPYNEQFF.

In DNA, the CDR3 is TGTGCCAGCAGCCTTACAGGGGGAGGAGAGACCCAGTACTTC. This codes for CASSLTGGGETQYF. The gene calls are TRBV2 and TRBJ2-5; the match to TRBD1 covers 8 bases. The germline V gene has CDR1 SNHLY and CDR2 FYNNEI. This CDR3 spans 14 amino acids. V was clipped by 6 bases and J by 4 bases; unmatched bases: 7.

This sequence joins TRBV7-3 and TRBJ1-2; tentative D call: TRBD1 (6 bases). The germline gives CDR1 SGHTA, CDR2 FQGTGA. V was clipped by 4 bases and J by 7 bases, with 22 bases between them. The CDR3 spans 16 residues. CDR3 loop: CASSSNNKGLGGGYTF. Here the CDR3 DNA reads TGTGCCAGCAGCTCCAATAACAAGGGGCTAGGGGGTGGCTACACCTTC.